This T cell receptor (beta chain) stems from a study of T cell responses to AZD1222 COVID-19 vaccine. The CDR3 covers 15 residues. V was clipped by 7 bases and J by 4 bases, with 17 bases between them. Germline CDR1 and CDR2: SNHLY and FYNNEI. TCRdb's table, derived via immunoSEQ multiplex PCR, lists solely in-frame clones and lacks some. The sample has about 130,000 clones, around 94% seen once; the top ten hold under 7.5%. This TCR was sampled from an adult in good health. The specimen was peripheral blood, collected on day 0 of AZD1222 vaccination. The rearrangement joins TRBV2 to TRBJ2-1; possibly TRBD2 for D (6 bases). The CDR3 nucleotides are TGTGCCAGCAAAACAAAGGGGACTGTGTACAATGAGCAGTTCTTC. Translation: CASKTKGTVYNEQFF.